The present entry profiles one TCR beta chain with its context. Many counts were recorded for this clonotype. No cognate antigen has been identified for it. Base qualities were left out, and no much larger clone turns up one base away. Amplification of TCR beta CDR3 regions was carried out from RNA transcripts. The first round of RT-PCR for the TCR CDR3 was performed with the HTBI primer set and the Qiagen OneStep RT-PCR kit. A second multiplex PCR round built the libraries, followed by size selection and purification. Paired-end sequencing of the libraries was performed with 100 bp reads on an Illumina HiSeq2000. For the original study's pipeline: Raw data were processed with SOAPnuke, discarding reads with adapters, uncalled bases, mean Phred below 15, or no exact constant-primer or identifier match. High-quality paired reads were merged with COPE v1.2.5, and unique nucleotide sequences were defined as clonotypes. MiTCR v1.1 was used to align the clonotypes against IMGT TRBV, TRBD and TRBJ reference segments. Only V-J combinations with frequency above 0.0001, covering 98% to 99.2% of repertoires, were analysed. A TCS score was defined as the ratio of F50 (clonal expansion) to E x V (chaos), with BLOSUM62-based TCRdist applied between CDR3 peptides within each V-J. Welch's t-statistics and random forest reduced around 510 V-J features to 13, which were used in a naive Bayes classifier (R e1071). In TCRdb, the public reads were trimmed at Q25 with fastp and aligned with MiXCR, with productive beta chains retained. For every CDR3 protein sequence, its rows merge into one entry that carries the most common genes and DNA. These V and J calls derive from TCRdb rather than the authors' analysis. In this sample the table shows 250,000 to 300,000 distinct CDR3 sequences, 14% to 15% of which occur a single time. 10% to 15% of the sample is held by the ten biggest clonotypes.

The sample is drawn from a study of T cells in Graves' hyperthyroidism and ophthalmopathy (dated by TCRdb to about 2019). About the investigation overall: Peripheral blood was collected at initial diagnosis, before any treatment. To identify distinguishing TCR V-J signatures, a discovery cohort of about 100 patients was used, comprising 43 with Graves' ophthalmopathy and under 60 with stable Graves' hyperthyroidism. Prospective prediction of ophthalmopathy was tested in an independent validation cohort of 18 to 20 hyperthyroidism patients and 15 to 17 patients who later progressed to ophthalmopathy. The 95 to 100 discovery patients were randomly split 7:3 into training and test sets. In addition, the study compared T-cell repertoires in thyroid tissue and in blood from about 6 Graves' hyperthyroidism patients. After sampling, hyperthyroidism patients received methimazole starting at 30 mg daily, and ophthalmopathy patients received high-dose intravenous methylprednisolone. TCR Vbeta CDR3 sequencing of 135 peripheral blood samples (over 40 ophthalmopathy, about 74 hyperthyroidism and approximately 17 progressor patients) is reported in the paper. Overall results and qualifications from the work: In validation, the model predicted progression to ophthalmopathy a median of approximately 6.3 months before onset, with about 67% sensitivity and almost 75% specificity. Most expanded thyroid clonotypes (frequency above 0.001) were also found in blood, which suggests that blood repertoires may mirror thyroid immune responses. A 13 V-J signature model separated ophthalmopathy from stable hyperthyroidism, with 87.88% sensitivity and just under 84% specificity in cross-validation and 80%/75% in testing. No statistical method was used to set the sample size in advance, and investigators knew the group allocation.

Hyperthyroidism patients were newly diagnosed, with disease duration under 2 months, and aged 18 to 65 years. Patients with uncontrolled infections, other autoimmune diseases, pregnancy or lactation were excluded. Diagnoses relied on clinical symptoms, serum thyroxine and TRAb, thyroid ultrasound and orbital computed tomography. Blood from progressor patients was collected at the time of first diagnosis with hyperthyroidism, before any ophthalmopathy symptoms had appeared. Ficoll-Paque density gradient centrifugation was used to isolate PBMCs from 8 to 10 ml of fresh peripheral blood. Progressor patients were initially diagnosed with Graves' hyperthyroidism and developed ophthalmopathy during follow-up. Total RNA was extracted using Trizol reagent, and RNA quality was assessed on an Agilent 2100 Bioanalyzer. The CDR3 numbers 17 residues from cysteine through phenylalanine. Only the CDR3 DNA is retained, 51 bases long and in frame from the first base. V gives up 4 bases and J gives up 5 bases, and the segment between their germline ends measures 23 bases. CDR1 and CDR2 are drawn from the germline V gene (reference sequence): SEHNR, FQNEAQ.

The material sequenced was blood. The sequence was collected from a woman in her thirties or forties with Graves' hyperthyroidism that later progressed to Graves' ophthalmopathy. The chain is encoded by TRBV7-9 joined to TRBJ2-5, and the D gene may be TRBD2, 5 bases matching. CDR3 sequence: CASSSKFGLGVGETQYF. The DNA sequence is as follows: TGTGCCAGCAGCTCAAAGTTTGGACTCGGGGTTGGTGAGACCCAGTACTTC.